The 32 T cell receptor beta chains below were found in one sample sequenced in a study of blood T cell repertoires in COVID-19 (dated by TCRdb to about 2020). The protocol used for the library was the immunoSEQ multiplex PCR assay. TCRdb took this table from immuneACCESS and kept in-frame rearrangements with V and J called. Such tables lack part of the clones; where checked against another copy, unresolved V genes explain under half of the gap, and the rest is unexplained. The sample table contains roughly 170,000 clones; only one count was recorded for around 85% of them. About 1.2% of the sample is taken by the ten largest. Sequences were obtained from peripheral blood. The receptors were gathered from a man aged 60-69 years who had recovered from COVID-19.

The genes are TRBV7-2 and TRBJ2-7; a weak D match, TRBD1 (5 bases). Germline V lookup: CDR1 SGHTA, CDR2 FQGNSA. The V end lost 4 bases, the J end lost 1 base, and 20 bases lay between the germline ends. CDR3 length: 17 amino acids. CDR3 in amino acids: CASSSLPTVQASYEQYF. The CDR3 bases are TGTGCCAGCAGCTCTCTCCCCACGGTACAGGCGTCCTACGAGCAGTACTTC.

V usage is TRBV6-5 and J usage is TRBJ1-4; D is ambiguous. The CDR3 loop spans 14 amino acids. CDR1 and CDR2 from the germline V gene are MNHEY and SVGAGI. V lost 5 bases to trimming and J lost 0 bases, with 7 bases between them. In DNA form, the CDR3 reads TGTGCCAGCAGTCCAGTTTCAACTAATGAAAAACTGTTTTTT. Translating gives CASSPVSTNEKLFF.

For the CDR3, the DNA is TGCGCCAGCAGTCACCGGACAGGGGAAACCCTCCACTTT. It translates to CASSHRTGETLHF. The V gene is TRBV23-1, the J gene TRBJ1-6; 9 nucleotides match TRBD1. TRBV23-1 is identified as an open reading frame with a role that is uncertain. The length of the CDR3 is 13 residues. Germline trimming cut 3 bases from V and 14 bases from J; bases unmatched to any gene: 5.

This clone was found once. The chain employs TRBV6-5 and TRBJ1-3, with 7 bases lining up with TRBD1. V lost 4 bases to trimming and J lost 1 base; unmatched junction nucleotides: 4. The germline V gene encodes CDR1 MNHEY and CDR2 SVGAGI. CDR3 length: 15 residues. The CDR3: CASSLTGISGNTIYF. The CDR3 DNA reads as TGTGCCAGCAGTTTGACAGGGATTTCTGGAAACACCATATATTTT.

V gene TRBV13 combines with J gene TRBJ1-1; D remains ambiguous. This CDR3 comprises 13 residues. Trimming took 2 bases from V and 1 from J, leaving 5 bases between them. Germline V gene lookup returns CDR1 PRHDT and CDR2 FYEKMQ (reference sequence). The CDR3 loop reads CASSLSRNTEAFF. The CDR3, as DNA: TGTGCCAGCAGCTTATCCAGGAACACTGAAGCTTTCTTT.

The chain is built from TRBV11-2 and TRBJ2-5; D is perhaps TRBD2 (6 bases). Germline V gene data show CDR1 as SGHAT and CDR2 as FQNNGV. V lost 3 bases and J 5 bases, leaving 19 bases between the germline ends. The CDR3 is made up of 16 amino acids. CDR3 DNA: TGTGCCAGCAGCTTTTTCCTAGCGTCACTGGGGGAGACCCAGTACTTC. Translated: CASSFFLASLGETQYF.

V and J are TRBV12-5 and TRBJ1-5; D unresolved. This CDR3 is 17 amino acids long. V gave up 2 bases and J gave up 2 bases, with 16 bases separating them. In germline, CDR1 is LGHNT, CDR2 FRNRAP. Written as DNA, the CDR3 is TGTGCTAGTGGTTTGCCCGCGGCCCCCGGCGGCAATCAGCCCCAGCATTTT. Its protein is CASGLPAAPGGNQPQHF. Based on the CDR3 plus reference TRBV12-5 and TRBJ1-5, the full variable domain is DARVTQTPRHKVTEMGQEVTMRCQPILGHNTVFWYRQTMMQGLELLAYFRNRAPLDDSGMPKDRFSAEMPDATLATLKIQPSEPRDSAVYFCASGLPAAPGGNQPQHFGDGTRLSIL.

The V and J genes are TRBV10-3 and TRBJ1-1, with 8 bases aligning to TRBD1. This CDR3 has 14 amino acids. Germline CDR1 ENHRY, CDR2 SYGVKD. J gave up 1 base and V 10 bases, and 8 bases lay outside the gene matches. The CDR3 loop is CATSKGQGNTEAFF. CDR3 nucleotides: TGTGCCACCTCGAAAGGACAGGGGAACACTGAAGCTTTCTTT.

The chain's CDR3 is CASTPRGSYNEQFF. CDR3 DNA sequence: TGTGCCAGCACCCCAAGGGGGTCGTACAATGAGCAGTTCTTC. This chain connects TRBV27 to TRBJ2-1; weak D call: TRBD1 (6 bases). The V gene's germline CDR1 is MNHEY and CDR2 SMNVEV (reference sequence). V lost 7 bases to trimming and J lost 4 bases, with 14 bases between them. The CDR3 has 14 amino acids.

This clone is a singleton in its sample. V usage is TRBV5-6 and J usage is TRBJ1-4, with a tentative D call TRBD1 (5 bases). Between the trimmed V and J ends, which lost 0 bases and 4 bases, there was a span of 10 bases. The CDR3 has 15 amino acids. The germline CDR1 and CDR2 sequences are SGHDT and YYEEEE. CDR3 bases: TGTGCCAGCAGCTTGGGGACACCCGGTAATGAAAAACTGTTTTTT. This encodes CASSLGTPGNEKLFF.

This rearrangement joins TRBV6-5 to TRBJ2-3, with 8 bases lining up with TRBD2. The germline CDR1 and CDR2 sequences are MNHEY and SVGAGI. The CDR3 contains 16 residues. The V segment lost 2 bases and the J segment 0 bases; nucleotides outside the gene matches: 4. CDR3: CASSYVSGESTDTQYF. CDR3 sequence (DNA): TGTGCCAGCAGTTACGTTAGCGGGGAGAGCACAGATACGCAGTATTTT.

The chain uses TRBV7-2 and TRBJ1-3, with 7 nucleotides matching TRBD1. CDR3 length: 14 residues. J lost 2 bases, V lost 2 bases, and 0 bases had no gene match. The germline V gene encodes CDR1 SGHTA and CDR2 FQGNSA. The CDR3 DNA sequence: TGTGCCAGCAGCTTACAGGGGGCTGGAAACACCATATATTTT. Encoded protein: CASSLQGAGNTIYF.

The rearrangement joins TRBV19 to TRBJ1-2; D is unresolved. V lost 7 bases and J 2 bases, leaving 8 bases between the germline ends. The CDR3 totals 12 residues. Germline assignment: CDR1 LNHDA and CDR2 SQIVND (reference sequence). The CDR3, as DNA: TGTGCCAGTACCGACATCAACTATGGCTACACCTTC. Translated: CASTDINYGYTF.

The V call is TRBV7-3, the J call TRBJ2-1, with 12 bases lining up with TRBD2. The V gene end was trimmed by 5 bases and the J gene end by 8 bases; junction bases not matched to a gene: 7. The CDR3 loop spans 15 amino acids. Germline values: CDR1 SGHTA, CDR2 FQGTGA. CDR3 in amino acids: CASSASGGAIYEQFF. CDR3 bases: TGTGCCAGCAGCGCTAGCGGGGGGGCCATATATGAGCAGTTCTTC.

The chain couples TRBV24-1 to TRBJ2-3; D might be TRBD1 (5 bases). Germline CDR1 KGHDR, CDR2 SFDVKD. The length of the CDR3 is 13 residues. Trimming cost V 4 bases and J 4 bases, with 8 bases left between them. The CDR3 DNA follows: TGTGCCACCAGTGACAGGGTCCCAGATACGCAGTATTTT. Translating gives CATSDRVPDTQYF.

J is TRBJ2-7 and V is TRBV2; 12 bases agree with TRBD1. V shed 4 bases, J shed 6 bases, and the junction held 4 bases outside the gene matches. Looked up from germline, CDR1 is SNHLY and CDR2 is FYNNEI. The CDR3 is 14 amino acids. The CDR3 protein is CASSAGTGGFEQYF. CDR3 sequence (DNA): TGTGCCAGCAGTGCCGGGACAGGGGGCTTCGAGCAGTACTTC.

The chain joins TRBV3-1 (or the pseudogene TRBV3-2) to TRBJ2-1, with 7 bases identical to TRBD2. The CDR3 is 15 residues long. Germline V gene sequence: CDR1 LGHDT, CDR2 YNNKEL (reference sequence). J lost 5 bases, V lost 1 base, and 5 bases had no gene match. The CDR3 coding sequence is TGTGCCAGCAGCCAAGCGGGACTAACCAACAATGAGCAGTTCTTC. It translates to CASSQAGLTNNEQFF.

This rearrangement joins TRBV7-2 to TRBJ2-7; TRBD1 matches 7 bases. Germline CDR1 reads SGHTA; CDR2 reads FQGNSA. This CDR3 is 14 amino acids long. V gave up 1 base and J gave up 1 base; unmatched junction bases: 1. Here the CDR3 DNA reads TGTGCCAGCAGCTTAGTACAGGGGTCCTACGAGCAGTACTTC. It specifies CASSLVQGSYEQYF.

The CDR3 DNA is TGTGCCAGCAGGGGAGAAGTAGGAAGTGGTCAGCCCCAGCATTTT. This codes for CASRGEVGSGQPQHF. The chain uses TRBV6-5 and TRBJ1-5; D is uncertain. Germline assignment: CDR1 MNHEY and CDR2 SVGAGI. The ends were cut back, 6 bases at V and 6 bases at J, with 18 bases in the middle. This CDR3 is 15 amino acids long.

This rearrangement joins TRBV12-3 or TRBV12-4 to TRBJ1-2; the D is unclear. The CDR3 covers 13 residues. Trimming cost V 3 bases and J 5 bases, with 10 bases left between them. The CDR3 protein is CASSFSPSYGYTF. In nucleotides, the CDR3 is TGTGCCAGCAGTTTTTCCCCCTCTTATGGCTACACCTTC.

The chain has TRBV18 and TRBJ1-2, with D possibly TRBD1 on 5 matching bases. Germline loops: CDR1 KGHSH, CDR2 LQKENI. Trimming removed 2 bases at V and 5 bases at J, with 18 bases between. CDR3 size: 16 residues. Here the CDR3 DNA reads TGTGCCAGCTCACCAGTGGTGGGGCAGGGCGATTATGGCTACACCTTC. It codes for CASSPVVGQGDYGYTF.

This clone was seen repeatedly, ten times or more. The chain joins TRBV6-5 to TRBJ2-3; 7 bases align to TRBD1. CDR1 and CDR2 from the germline V gene are MNHEY and SVGAGI. V shed 6 bases and J 5 bases; nucleotides not matched to a gene: 8. CDR3 size: 14 residues. The CDR3 reads CASSRAPGGDTQYF. DNA for the CDR3: TGTGCCAGCAGCCGCGCCCCAGGGGGAGATACGCAGTATTTT.

The chain is built from TRBV9 and TRBJ2-3; TRBD2 matches 12 bases. Per the germline V gene, CDR1 is SGDLS and CDR2 is YYNGEE. Trimming cost V 3 bases and J 1 base; bases outside gene matches: 3. The length of the CDR3 is 16 residues. In nucleotides, the CDR3 is TGTGCCAGCAGCGCGACTAGCGGGGGTCGCACAGATACGCAGTATTTT. Translating it yields CASSATSGGRTDTQYF. The whole variable domain, remainder taken from reference TRBV9 and TRBJ2-3, is DSGVTQTPKHLITATGQRVTLRCSPRSGDLSVYWYQQSLDQGLQFLIQYYNGEERAKGNILERFSAQQFPDLHSELNLSSLELGDSALYFCASSATSGGRTDTQYFGPGTRLTVL.

The gene calls are TRBV5-5 and TRBJ2-3; 9 bases map to TRBD1. The germline V gene has CDR1 SGHKS and CDR2 YYEKEE (reference sequence). The CDR3 runs 15 residues. The J segment lost 4 bases and the V segment lost 0 bases, leaving 3 bases of the junction unmatched. This CDR3 is CASSLVGQGPDTQYF. For the CDR3, the DNA is TGTGCCAGCAGCTTGGTGGGACAGGGACCAGATACGCAGTATTTT.

This CDR3 reads CASRQTGGREKLFF. The CDR3 region has the DNA TGTGCCAGCAGACAGACAGGGGGCAGGGAAAAACTGTTTTTT. The chain has TRBV11-2 and TRBJ1-4; 10 positions match TRBD1. V shed 6 bases and J 8 bases; nucleotides not matched to a gene: 6. Per germline, CDR1 SGHAT and CDR2 FQNNGV. There are 14 residues in the CDR3.

This chain uses TRBV18 with TRBJ2-2, with TRBD1 as a possible D gene (6 bases). In germline, CDR1 is KGHSH, CDR2 LQKENI. Trimming removed 3 bases from V and 5 bases from J, with 10 bases in between. The CDR3 sequence is 14 residues long. CDR3 in amino acids: CASSPRGSTGELFF. CDR3 nucleotides: TGTGCCAGCTCACCCAGGGGATCAACCGGGGAGCTGTTTTTT.

The chain has TRBV5-8 and TRBJ1-5; perhaps TRBD1 as D (5 bases). V shed 4 bases and J shed 7 bases, with 15 bases lying between them. CDR1 SGHTS and CDR2 YDEGEE come from the germline V gene. The CDR3 length is 14 residues. CDR3 protein: CASSIRQIVQPQHF. CDR3 nucleotides: TGTGCCAGCAGCATTCGACAGATTGTACAGCCCCAGCATTTT.

This chain links TRBV9 with TRBJ2-7, with 7 bases fitting TRBD2. V dropped 2 bases and J dropped 0; count of bases not matched to a gene: 8. The CDR3 contains 16 residues. Germline V gene lookup returns CDR1 SGDLS and CDR2 YYNGEE. CDR3 nucleotide sequence: TGTGCCAGCAGCGTTTCTGGGGGGGACTACTCCTACGAGCAGTACTTC. This codes for CASSVSGGDYSYEQYF. The entire variable domain, with the rest obtained from reference TRBV9 and TRBJ2-7, is as follows: DSGVTQTPKHLITATGQRVTLRCSPRSGDLSVYWYQQSLDQGLQFLIQYYNGEERAKGNILERFSAQQFPDLHSELNLSSLELGDSALYFCASSVSGGDYSYEQYFGPGTRLTVT.

The gene calls are TRBV7-3 and TRBJ2-1; 7 bases line up with TRBD1. In germline, CDR1 is SGHTA, CDR2 FQGTGA. Germline trimming cut 4 bases from V and 6 bases from J; bases unmatched to any gene: 6. The CDR3 runs 14 residues. Here the CDR3 reads CASSSSGTVNEQFF. The CDR3 DNA sequence: TGTGCCAGCAGCTCCTCCGGGACAGTCAATGAGCAGTTCTTC.

V gene TRBV3-1 (or the pseudogene TRBV3-2) combines with J gene TRBJ1-2; D may be TRBD1 (6 bases). The CDR3 totals 17 residues. Germline CDR1 is LGHDT and CDR2 is YNNKEL (reference sequence). Trimming cost V 5 bases and J 4 bases, with 23 bases left between them. CDR3 nucleotides: TGTGCCAGCAGCGCTCAGGGGACCCTTGGCCTCCTCTATGGCTACACCTTC. The encoded protein is CASSAQGTLGLLYGYTF.

The rearrangement joins TRBV4-2 to TRBJ2-2, with 13 bases aligning to TRBD2. CDR3 size: 22 residues. Trimming cost V 4 bases and J 2 bases; bases outside gene matches: 19. From germline, CDR1 is LGHNA and CDR2 YNFKEQ. The CDR3 region has the DNA TGTGCCAGCAGCCGTCAAGTCCCTACTAGCGGGGGGGCCGTTAGCAACACCGGGGAGCTGTTTTTT. Residues: CASSRQVPTSGGAVSNTGELFF.

The V call is TRBV5-1, the J call TRBJ1-1; possibly TRBD1 for D (6 bases). The CDR3 extends over 15 amino acids. The V gene lost 3 bases and the J gene lost 0 bases, with 12 bases spanning the gap. Germline V gene data show CDR1 as SGHRS and CDR2 as YFSETQ. This chain's CDR3 is CASSWGGSLNTEAFF. The CDR3 coding sequence is TGCGCCAGCAGCTGGGGGGGCAGTTTGAACACTGAAGCTTTCTTT.